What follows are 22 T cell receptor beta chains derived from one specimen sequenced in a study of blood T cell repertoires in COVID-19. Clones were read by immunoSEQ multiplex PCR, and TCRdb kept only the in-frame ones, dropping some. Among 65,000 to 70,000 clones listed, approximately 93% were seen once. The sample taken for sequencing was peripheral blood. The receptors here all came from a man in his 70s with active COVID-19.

The CDR3 spells CASILAVLYEQYV. The CDR3 nucleotides read TGCGCCAGCATCTTGGCAGTACTATACGAGCAGTACGTC. This chain uses TRBV5-1 with TRBJ2-7; no definite D call. The germline CDR1 and CDR2 sequences are SGHRS and YFSETQ. This CDR3 has 13 residues.

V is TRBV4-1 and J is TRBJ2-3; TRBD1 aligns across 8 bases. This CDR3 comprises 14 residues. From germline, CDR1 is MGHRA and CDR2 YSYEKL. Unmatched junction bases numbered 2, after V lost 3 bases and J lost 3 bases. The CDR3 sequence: CASSQRTGTDTQYF. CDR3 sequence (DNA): TGCGCCAGCAGCCAGCGGACAGGGACAGATACGCAGTATTTT.

CDR3 nucleotides: TGTGCCAGTAGTATAGTAGGAGGGGACTGGCAAGCTTTCTTT. It encodes CASSIVGGDWQAFF. V gene TRBV19 combines with J gene TRBJ1-1, with TRBD1 as a possible D gene (5 bases). The CDR3 spans 14 residues. Germline V gene sequence: CDR1 LNHDA, CDR2 SQIVND (reference sequence). Trimming shortened V by 1 base and J by 9 bases, and 15 bases separated the two germline ends.

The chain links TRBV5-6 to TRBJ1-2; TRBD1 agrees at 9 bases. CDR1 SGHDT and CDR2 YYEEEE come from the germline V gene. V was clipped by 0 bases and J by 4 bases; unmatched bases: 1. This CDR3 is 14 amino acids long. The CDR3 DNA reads TGTGCCAGCAGCTTGGACAGGGGGCTCTATGGCTACACCTTC. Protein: CASSLDRGLYGYTF.

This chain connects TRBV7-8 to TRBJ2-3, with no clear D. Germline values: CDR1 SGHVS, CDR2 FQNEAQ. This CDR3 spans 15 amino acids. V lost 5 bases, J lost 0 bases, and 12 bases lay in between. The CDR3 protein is CASSLNLYSTDTQYF. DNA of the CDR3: TGTGCCAGCAGCCTGAACCTATATAGCACAGATACGCAGTATTTT.

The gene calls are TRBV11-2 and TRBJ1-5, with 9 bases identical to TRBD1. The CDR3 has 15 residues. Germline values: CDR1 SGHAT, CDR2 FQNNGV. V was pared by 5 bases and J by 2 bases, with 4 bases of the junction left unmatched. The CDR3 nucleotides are TGTGCCAGCAGCCGGGGACAGGGTGGCAATCAGCCCCAGCATTTT. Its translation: CASSRGQGGNQPQHF.

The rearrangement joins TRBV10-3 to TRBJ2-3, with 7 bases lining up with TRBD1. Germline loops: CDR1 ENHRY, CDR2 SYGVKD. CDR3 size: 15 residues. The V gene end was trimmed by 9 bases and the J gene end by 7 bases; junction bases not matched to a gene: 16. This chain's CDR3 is CAITNPTGQGNTQYF. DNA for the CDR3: TGTGCCATTACCAACCCGACAGGGCAAGGGAATACGCAGTATTTT.

This CDR3 reads CASSLVSGIGNTIYF. In DNA form, the CDR3 reads TGTGCCAGCAGCTTAGTATCGGGGATTGGAAACACCATATATTTT. V is TRBV7-6 and J is TRBJ1-3; D is undetermined. Looked up from germline, CDR1 is SGHVS and CDR2 is FNYEAQ. This CDR3 comprises 15 residues. With 1 base removed from V and 3 bases from J, the gap between germline ends came to 10 bases.

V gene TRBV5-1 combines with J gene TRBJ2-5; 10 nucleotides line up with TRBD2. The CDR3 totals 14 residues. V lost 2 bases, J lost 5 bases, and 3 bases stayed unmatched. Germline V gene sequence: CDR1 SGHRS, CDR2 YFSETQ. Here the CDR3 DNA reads TGCGCCAGCAGCTTCCTAGCGGGGGCTGAGACCCAGTACTTC. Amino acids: CASSFLAGAETQYF.

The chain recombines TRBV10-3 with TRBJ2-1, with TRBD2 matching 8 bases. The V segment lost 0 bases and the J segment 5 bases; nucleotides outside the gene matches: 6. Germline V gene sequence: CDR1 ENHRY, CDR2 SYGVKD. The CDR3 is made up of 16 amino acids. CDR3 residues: CAISESGAGANNEQFF. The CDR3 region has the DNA TGTGCCATCAGTGAGTCAGGAGCGGGGGCCAACAATGAGCAGTTCTTC.

The chain's CDR3 is CASSLGTRQETQYF. The CDR3, as DNA: TGTGCCAGCAGTTTAGGTACTAGACAAGAGACCCAGTACTTC. J is TRBJ2-5 and V is TRBV27, with D maybe TRBD2 (5 bases). CDR3 length: 14 amino acids. Trimming shortened V by 2 bases and J by 2 bases, and 9 bases separated the two germline ends. Germline V gene sequence: CDR1 MNHEY, CDR2 SMNVEV (reference sequence).

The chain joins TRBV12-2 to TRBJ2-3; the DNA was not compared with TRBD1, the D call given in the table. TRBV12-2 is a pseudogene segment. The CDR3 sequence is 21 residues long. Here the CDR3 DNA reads TGTGCAAGTCGCTTGCCCGCCATACAGGGCCACCGAACTTTTAGCACAGATACGCAGTATTTT. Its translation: CASRLPAIQGHRTFSTDTQYF.

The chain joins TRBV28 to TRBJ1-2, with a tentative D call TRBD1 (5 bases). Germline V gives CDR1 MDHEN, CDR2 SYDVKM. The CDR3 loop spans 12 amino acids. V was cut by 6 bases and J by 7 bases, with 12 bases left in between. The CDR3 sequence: CASSLGGVGYTF. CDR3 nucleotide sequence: TGTGCCAGCAGCCTAGGAGGGGTTGGCTACACCTTC.

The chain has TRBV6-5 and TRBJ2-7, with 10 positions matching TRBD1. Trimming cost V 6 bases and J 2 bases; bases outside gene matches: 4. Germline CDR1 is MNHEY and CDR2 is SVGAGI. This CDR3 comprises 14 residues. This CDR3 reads CASRTGTGAYEQYV. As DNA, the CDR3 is TGTGCCAGCAGGACCGGGACAGGGGCCTACGAGCAGTACGTC.

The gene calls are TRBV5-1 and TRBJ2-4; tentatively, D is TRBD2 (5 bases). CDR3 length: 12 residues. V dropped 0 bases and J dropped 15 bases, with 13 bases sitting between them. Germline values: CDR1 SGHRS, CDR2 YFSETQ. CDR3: CASSLDGGQMYF. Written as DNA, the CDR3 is TGCGCCAGCAGCTTGGACGGAGGCCAAATGTACTTC.

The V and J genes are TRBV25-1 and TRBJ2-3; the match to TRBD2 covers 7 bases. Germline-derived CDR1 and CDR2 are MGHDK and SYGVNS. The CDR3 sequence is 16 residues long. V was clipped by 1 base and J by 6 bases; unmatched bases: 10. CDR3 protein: CASSEFAGDYSDTQYF. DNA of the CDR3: TGTGCCAGCAGTGAATTTGCGGGGGACTATTCCGATACGCAGTATTTT. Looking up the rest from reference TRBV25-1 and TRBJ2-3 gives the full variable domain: EADIYQTPRYLVIGTGKKITLECSQTMGHDKMYWYQQDPGMELHLIHYSYGVNSTEKGDLSSESTVSRIRTEHFPLTLESARPSHTSQYLCASSEFAGDYSDTQYFGPGTRLTVL.

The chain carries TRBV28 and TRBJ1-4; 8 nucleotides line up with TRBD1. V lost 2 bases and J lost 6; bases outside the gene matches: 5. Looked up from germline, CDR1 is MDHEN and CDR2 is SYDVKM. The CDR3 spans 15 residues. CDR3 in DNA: TGTGCCAGCAGTTTAAACAGGGGGTTGTATGAAAAACTGTTTTTT. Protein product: CASSLNRGLYEKLFF.

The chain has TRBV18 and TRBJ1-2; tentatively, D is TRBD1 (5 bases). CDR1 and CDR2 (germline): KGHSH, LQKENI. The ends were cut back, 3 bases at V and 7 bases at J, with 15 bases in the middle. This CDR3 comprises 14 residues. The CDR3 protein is CASSPLPGQRGYTF. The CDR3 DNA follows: TGTGCCAGCTCACCTCTCCCCGGACAACGTGGCTACACCTTC.

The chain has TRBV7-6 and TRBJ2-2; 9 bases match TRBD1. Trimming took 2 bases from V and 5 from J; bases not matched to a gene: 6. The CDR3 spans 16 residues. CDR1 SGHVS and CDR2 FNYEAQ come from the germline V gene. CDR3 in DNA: TGTGCCAGCAGCTTACAACCGGGACAGGGTACCGGGGAGCTGTTTTTT. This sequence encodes CASSLQPGQGTGELFF.

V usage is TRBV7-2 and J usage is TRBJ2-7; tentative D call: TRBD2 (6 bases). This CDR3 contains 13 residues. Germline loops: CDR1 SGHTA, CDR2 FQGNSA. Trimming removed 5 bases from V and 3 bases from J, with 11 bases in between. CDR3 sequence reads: CASSRRGGYEQYF. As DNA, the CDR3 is TGTGCCAGCAGCCGAAGGGGAGGCTACGAGCAGTACTTC.

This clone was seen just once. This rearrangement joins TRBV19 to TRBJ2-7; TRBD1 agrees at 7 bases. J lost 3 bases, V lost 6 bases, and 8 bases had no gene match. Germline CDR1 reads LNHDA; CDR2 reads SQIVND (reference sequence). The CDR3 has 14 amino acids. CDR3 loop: CASSPTGFVYEQYF. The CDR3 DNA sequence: TGTGCCAGTAGCCCGACAGGGTTCGTCTACGAGCAGTACTTC.

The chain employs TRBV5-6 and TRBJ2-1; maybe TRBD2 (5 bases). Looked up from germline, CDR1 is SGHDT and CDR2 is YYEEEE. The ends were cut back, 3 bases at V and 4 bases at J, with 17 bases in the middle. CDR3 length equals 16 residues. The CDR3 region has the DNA TGTGCCAGCAGCTCAAACTCGGGGAGTGGTTACAATGAGCAGTTCTTC. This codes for CASSSNSGSGYNEQFF.